Listed here are 10 T cell receptor beta chains from one sample, sequenced in a study of T cells in localized non-small cell lung cancer. The table came from immunoSEQ multiplex PCR; TCRdb's copy has only in-frame clones and leaves some out. The table records nearly 35,000 clones, about nine tenths of them present only once. Specimen: peripheral blood, collected before any cancer treatment. These receptors were taken from a woman aged 40-75 years with stage I lung adenocarcinoma.

The chain uses TRBV14 and TRBJ1-2; D call uncertain. Deletions cut 0 bases from V and 0 bases from J, with 5 bases between. CDR1 and CDR2 (germline): SGHDN, FVKESK. This CDR3 is built from 14 residues. CDR3 bases: TGTGCCAGCAGCCAAGAACTGACTAACTATGGCTACACCTTC. This sequence encodes CASSQELTNYGYTF.

The V call is TRBV6-6, the J call TRBJ2-7; 7 bases are a match to TRBD1. The CDR3 extends over 16 amino acids. V gave up 5 bases and J gave up 3 bases; unmatched junction bases: 13. Germline V gene lookup returns CDR1 MNHNY and CDR2 SVGAGI (reference sequence). The chain's CDR3 is CASSPMGQNTIYEQYF. The CDR3 DNA reads as TGTGCCAGCAGTCCCATGGGACAGAATACGATCTACGAGCAGTACTTC.

This chain uses TRBV9 with TRBJ2-1; the match to TRBD2 covers 9 bases. The CDR3 loop spans 15 amino acids. Germline-derived CDR1 and CDR2 are SGDLS and YYNGEE. V was clipped by 3 bases and J by 3 bases; unmatched bases: 4. CDR3 nucleotide sequence: TGTGCCAGCAGCGAGTCTAGCGGGGACTACAATGAGCAGTTCTTC. Amino acids: CASSESSGDYNEQFF.

V usage is TRBV11-3 and J usage is TRBJ2-3; 9 positions agree with TRBD2. This CDR3 comprises 18 residues. V lost 1 base to trimming and J lost 3 bases; unmatched junction nucleotides: 11. Looked up from germline, CDR1 is SGHNT and CDR2 is YENEEA. The CDR3 region has the DNA TGTGCCAGCAGCTTAGGCGCGGGGGGGCCTTTTGCGACAGATACGCAGTATTTT. Translation gives CASSLGAGGPFATDTQYF.

The V and J genes are TRBV27 and TRBJ2-5; D remains ambiguous. Germline loops: CDR1 MNHEY, CDR2 SMNVEV (reference sequence). Trimming took 3 bases from V and 1 from J, leaving 9 bases between them. The CDR3 totals 14 residues. In DNA, the CDR3 is TGTGCCAGCAGTTTTAATCTCTTCCAAGAGACCCAGTACTTC. It encodes CASSFNLFQETQYF.

This clone occurred once. The chain employs TRBV5-1 and TRBJ2-5; D is unclear. The CDR3 covers 13 residues. The V end lost 4 bases, the J end lost 5 bases, and 12 bases lay between the germline ends. Germline V gene sequence: CDR1 SGHRS, CDR2 YFSETQ. CDR3 protein: CASSSPSRETQYF. CDR3 in DNA: TGCGCCAGCAGCAGCCCCTCCCGGGAGACCCAGTACTTC.

J is TRBJ1-5 and V is TRBV19, with 7 bases identical to TRBD1. The trim removed 5 bases at V and 4 bases at J, leaving 14 bases unmatched. The CDR3 runs to 17 residues. From germline, CDR1 is LNHDA and CDR2 SQIVND (reference sequence). DNA of the CDR3: TGTGCCAGTAGTCCGAGAGACAGGGCTTTGGGGAATCAGCCCCAGCATTTT. Its translation: CASSPRDRALGNQPQHF.

V is TRBV29-1 and J is TRBJ2-2, with 7 positions matching TRBD1. Germline CDR1 reads SQVTM; CDR2 reads ANQGSEA. The V gene end was trimmed by 7 bases and the J gene end by 5 bases; junction bases not matched to a gene: 16. The CDR3 consists of 16 residues. CDR3 coding DNA: TGCAGCGCCTCAACAGGGGCCGTCCGCAGGACCGGGGAGCTGTTTTTT. It translates to CSASTGAVRRTGELFF.

This clone was observed a single time. The V gene is TRBV30, the J gene TRBJ1-3; D may be TRBD1 (5 bases). V was trimmed by 1 base and J by 1 base, leaving 8 bases between them. CDR3 size: 14 residues. The germline V gene encodes CDR1 GTSNPN and CDR2 SVGIG (reference sequence). The CDR3 sequence is CAWSAGGSGNTIYF. DNA of the CDR3: TGTGCCTGGAGTGCGGGGGGGTCTGGAAACACCATATATTTT.

This clone was recorded once. The chain employs TRBV7-9 and TRBJ1-4; D remains ambiguous. This CDR3 region has 14 residues. Trimming pared 1 base from V and 2 bases from J, leaving 5 bases between. The germline V gene has CDR1 SEHNR and CDR2 FQNEAQ (reference sequence). The CDR3 here is CASSLEVTNEKLFF. The CDR3 bases are TGTGCCAGCAGCTTAGAAGTGACTAATGAAAAACTGTTTTTT.